The clone carrying this T cell receptor beta chain was seen a handful of times. Its antigen is unknown. This entry is derived from a study of T-cell memory formation after mild COVID-19. Overall study: Largely donor-specific sequence clusters came from a couple of donors.

Study outcomes and limitations: Contracting clones from day 15 to 85 showed balanced CD4/CD8; later expanders favored CD4+. Pre-infection memory contained some responding clones, which suggested that cross-reactive memory had joined.

TCRalpha and TCRbeta libraries used 5'RACE with constant-segment primers and UMIs. TCRdb ran MiXCR on the 5' RACE reads and lists one entry per CDR3 protein. The repertoire holds 300,000 to 400,000 distinct CDR3 sequences, 15% to 20% seen once, with approximately 20% in the top ten. The receptor's source is a man younger than 30 who had mild COVID-19 (a few samples of this study predate the infection). Cell type and time point are not known. The specimen sequenced was PBMCs or a T cell subset sorted from them (not recorded which).

The CDR3 DNA reads as TGTGCCAGCAGCAAGACGGAAACCTTGGGGCAGTACGTC. It encodes CASSKTETLGQYV. The chain combines TRBV6-2 or TRBV6-3 with TRBJ2-7; unclear D gene. Germline CDR1 is MNHEY and CDR2 is SVGEGT. The CDR3 has 13 residues. Trimming stripped 6 bases from V and 9 bases from J, with 18 bases between.